This T cell receptor beta chain was identified during a study of blood T cell repertoires in COVID-19. Deletions cut 5 bases from V and 0 bases from J, with 14 bases between. Per the germline V gene, CDR1 is MNHEY and CDR2 is SMNVEV (reference sequence). The CDR3 has 15 residues. Per the original data handling: Estimates of nucleated cell counts were drawn from the amplification of reference gene primers. Measured with immunoSEQ multiplex PCR; TCRdb has only the in-frame clones, and not every one. V and J calls and clone size follow that table, whereas D and trimming were derived from the DNA. The sample consists of around 390,000 clones, 87% of them appearing once.

This sequence originates from a woman aged 45 to 65 who had recovered from COVID-19. Sequencing input: PBMCs or T cells enriched from blood (not recorded which). The chain combines TRBV27 with TRBJ2-7, with no clear D. This CDR3 reads CASSTKLIDSYEQYF. The CDR3 nucleotides are TGTGCCAGCAGTACCAAGCTGATAGACTCCTACGAGCAGTACTTC.